These 25 T cell receptor beta chains share one sample of origin, sequenced in a study of T-cell memory formation after mild COVID-19. Via MiXCR, TCRdb re-called the 5' RACE reads, giving one row per CDR3 protein. The sample consists of more than 450,000 distinct CDR3 sequences, roughly 18% of them appearing once. The sequencing input was PBMCs or a T cell subset sorted from them (not recorded which). These receptors were taken from an adult woman who had mild COVID-19 (a few samples of this study predate the infection). Cell type and time point are not known.

This clonotype was counted between two and nine times. The rearrangement uses TRBV27 and TRBJ2-5; TRBD1 aligns across 8 bases. CDR1 is MNHEY, CDR2 SMNVEV, per germline (reference sequence). The CDR3 is 14 amino acids. Trimming at V came to 5 bases and at J to 1 base, leaving 3 bases not matched to a gene. CDR3 nucleotides: TGTGCCAGCAGTGCGGACAGGGCCCAAGAGACCCAGTACTTC. Translated, it gives CASSADRAQETQYF.

There are many counts of this clonotype. A junction end diverges from the germline sequence, so it may reflect a read error. The genes are TRBV4-1 and TRBJ2-7; D not resolved. The CDR3 contains 13 residues. Per germline, CDR1 MGHRA and CDR2 YSYEKL. CDR3 amino acids: CASSPSDSYEQYF. In nucleotides, the CDR3 is TGTGCCAGCAGCCCCTCCGATTCCTACGAGCAGTACTTC.

The chain has TRBV6-2 or TRBV6-3 and TRBJ1-2; tentatively, D is TRBD1 (5 bases). Trimming stripped 5 bases from V and 3 bases from J, with 16 bases between. CDR1 MNHEY and CDR2 SVGEGT come from the germline V gene. The CDR3 sequence is 15 residues long. The CDR3 DNA sequence: TGTGCCAGCAGTGACAGCCCACCTAGGGACTATGGCTACACCTTC. It encodes CASSDSPPRDYGYTF.

In this sample, this clonotype turned up a few times. This rearrangement joins TRBV12-3 or TRBV12-4 to TRBJ1-3; 7 nucleotides agree with TRBD1. This CDR3 has 15 amino acids. V lost 5 bases, J lost 0 bases, and 4 bases stayed unmatched. This CDR3 is CASSHRGNSGNTIYF. In DNA, the CDR3 is TGTGCCAGCAGTCACAGGGGCAACTCTGGAAACACCATATATTTT.

This clonotype has a handful of counts. The V and J genes are TRBV7-9 and TRBJ1-5; D is undetermined. The germline CDR1 and CDR2 sequences are SEHNR and FQNEAQ (reference sequence). V was shortened by 3 bases and J by 5 bases, with 5 bases between the two germline ends. CDR3 length: 12 residues. The CDR3 nucleotides read TGTGCCAGCAGCTTCTACGATCAGCCCCAGCATTTT. It encodes CASSFYDQPQHF. The full variable domain, its missing parts supplied by reference TRBV7-9 and TRBJ1-5, is DTGVSQNPRHKITKRGQNVTFRCDPISEHNRLYWYRQTLGQGPEFLTYFQNEAQLEKSRLLSDRFSAERPKGSFSTLEIQRTEQGDSAMYLCASSFYDQPQHFGDGTRLSIL.

This clonotype appeared a few times. J is TRBJ2-7 and V is TRBV20-1; the match to TRBD2 covers 7 bases. J was trimmed by 3 bases and V by 3 bases; bases with no gene match: 11. There are 15 residues in the CDR3. Per the germline V gene, CDR1 is DFQATT and CDR2 is SNEGSKA (reference sequence). The CDR3 DNA reads as TGCAGTGCTAGTCCTCCGGGACTACCATTCTACGAGCAGTACTTC. Translation: CSASPPGLPFYEQYF.

The gene calls are TRBV18 and TRBJ2-6; 7 bases fit TRBD1. The trim removed 1 base at V and 2 bases at J, leaving 5 bases unmatched. Germline lookup yields CDR1 KGHSH and CDR2 LQKENI. The CDR3 has 17 amino acids. CDR3 sequence (DNA): TGTGCCAGCTCACCACTTCCCCAGGGGGCTGGGGCCAACGTCCTGACTTTC. This sequence encodes CASSPLPQGAGANVLTF.

This clonotype was seen a few times. This rearrangement joins TRBV12-3 or TRBV12-4 to TRBJ1-3; D call uncertain. V was trimmed by 10 bases and J by 0 bases, leaving 10 bases between them. This CDR3 is built from 13 residues. The CDR3 DNA reads TGTGCCACCCTAAAGGGCTCTGGAAACACCATATATTTT. Its protein is CATLKGSGNTIYF.

This clonotype has more than one count but fewer than ten. The chain joins TRBV18 to TRBJ2-5; D remains unclear. V lost 0 bases and J 3 bases, leaving 8 bases between the germline ends. The CDR3 extends over 14 amino acids. Germline V CDR1 and CDR2: KGHSH, LQKENI. CDR3 coding DNA: TGTGCCAGCTCACCACCGAGCCCGAAAGAGACCCAGTACTTC. Its protein product is CASSPPSPKETQYF.

This clonotype has more than one count but fewer than ten. One end of the junction is discordant with germline, which a read error may explain. The V gene is TRBV29-1, the J gene TRBJ1-2; no clear D gene. The germline gives CDR1 SQVTM, CDR2 ANQGSEA. The CDR3 consists of 11 residues. The CDR3 DNA reads as TGCAGCGTGGAAGCTAACTATGGCTACACCTTC. Translated: CSVEANYGYTF.

The rearrangement uses TRBV29-1 and TRBJ2-1; D not certain. Germline V gene sequence: CDR1 SQVTM, CDR2 ANQGSEA. This CDR3 is 11 amino acids long. The V and J ends lost 4 bases and 8 bases respectively, with 9 bases between them. In DNA form, the CDR3 reads TGCAGCGTTGTCTACGTCTATGAGCAGTTCTTC. Its translation: CSVVYVYEQFF.

The rearrangement uses TRBV6-5 and TRBJ2-2; possibly TRBD2 for D (6 bases). The CDR3 runs to 15 residues. Germline V CDR1 and CDR2: MNHEY, SVGAGI. The V end lost 0 bases, the J end lost 6 bases, and 11 bases lay between the germline ends. CDR3 DNA: TGTGCCAGCAGTTACTCGATTACGGGGGCCGGGGAGCTGTTTTTT. This codes for CASSYSITGAGELFF.

For the CDR3, the DNA is TGTGCCAGCAGCCCAACGGGACAGGGAACCACTGAAGCTTTCTTT. Its protein is CASSPTGQGTTEAFF. The chain joins TRBV7-6 to TRBJ1-1, with 9 bases aligning to TRBD1. V lost 5 bases, J lost 4 bases, and 8 bases stayed unmatched. Germline V gene data show CDR1 as SGHVS and CDR2 as FNYEAQ. CDR3 length: 15 amino acids.

This clonotype occurred a few times. The V and J genes are TRBV5-1 and TRBJ1-2, with 8 bases lining up with TRBD1. The CDR3 sequence is 13 residues long. The germline CDR1 and CDR2 sequences are SGHRS and YFSETQ. V dropped 5 bases and J dropped 6; count of bases not matched to a gene: 6. CDR3 nucleotides: TGCGCCAGCAGAGGAACAGGGGGGCATGGCTACACCTTC. Protein sequence: CASRGTGGHGYTF.

V and J are TRBV9 and TRBJ2-7, with D possibly TRBD2 on 6 matching bases. This CDR3 contains 15 residues. V lost 4 bases and J lost 3, with 17 bases in between. CDR1 is SGDLS, CDR2 YYNGEE, per germline. Here the CDR3 DNA reads TGTGCCAGCAGCCTAGGCCCGGGGGACCACTACGAGCAGTACTTC. Translation gives CASSLGPGDHYEQYF.

V usage is TRBV18 and J usage is TRBJ2-1; the D gene is possibly TRBD2 (5 bases). Trimming took off 5 bases at V and 4 bases at J, with 9 bases between the two ends. CDR1 is KGHSH and CDR2 is LQKENI in the germline V gene. The CDR3 is made up of 13 amino acids. CDR3 residues: CASSTGVYNEQFF. The DNA for the CDR3 is TGTGCCAGCTCAACCGGGGTTTACAATGAGCAGTTCTTC.

This clonotype was seen a handful of times. The rearrangement links TRBV19 to TRBJ2-1; 10 nucleotides line up with TRBD2. From germline, CDR1 is LNHDA and CDR2 SQIVND (reference sequence). V shed 5 bases and J 4 bases; nucleotides not matched to a gene: 8. The CDR3 is 16 residues long. CDR3 protein: CASSVAGTSAYNEQFF. CDR3 bases: TGTGCCAGTAGTGTAGCCGGGACTAGCGCATACAATGAGCAGTTCTTC.

This clonotype has more than one count but fewer than ten. The CDR3 nucleotides read TGTGCAGACAGGAGCTCGAACACCGGGGAGCTGTTTTTT. It yields the protein CADRSSNTGELFF. This rearrangement joins TRBV12-3 or TRBV12-4 to TRBJ2-2; tentative D call: TRBD1 (6 bases). The CDR3 totals 13 residues.

This clonotype was found once. The V gene is TRBV7-3, the J gene TRBJ2-5; D is possibly TRBD2 (5 bases). The length of the CDR3 is 16 residues. Germline V gives CDR1 SGHTA, CDR2 FQGTGA. Trimming pared 5 bases from V and 5 bases from J, leaving 21 bases between. CDR3 nucleotides: TGTGCCAGCAGCCCGGGAACACTAGAGGTGGGGGAGACCCAGTACTTC. Its protein product is CASSPGTLEVGETQYF.

The rearrangement links TRBV29-1 to TRBJ2-7; 8 nucleotides align to TRBD1. Germline assignment: CDR1 SQVTM and CDR2 ANQGSEA. The CDR3 sequence is 14 residues long. V was pared by 6 bases and J by 3 bases, with 10 bases of the junction left unmatched. CDR3 sequence: CSVGKGTGNYEQYF. DNA of the CDR3: TGCAGCGTCGGAAAAGGGACAGGAAACTACGAGCAGTACTTC.

This clonotype appeared a few times. The V call is TRBV6-5, the J call TRBJ2-3, with TRBD2 matching 7 bases. From germline, CDR1 is MNHEY and CDR2 SVGAGI. V shed 5 bases, J shed 10 bases, and the junction held 24 bases outside the gene matches. This CDR3 contains 18 residues. CDR3 sequence reads: CASSPLPRATGAGFSQYF. CDR3 nucleotides: TGTGCCAGCAGTCCGCTCCCCCGGGCCACGGGAGCGGGATTTTCGCAGTATTTT.

The rearrangement links TRBV15 to TRBJ1-4, with D perhaps TRBD1 (6 bases). The V end was cut by 1 base, the J end by 7 bases, with 19 bases between. The CDR3 sequence is 17 residues long. CDR1 LNHNV and CDR2 YYDKDF come from the germline V gene (reference sequence). The CDR3 protein is CATSRGGPGSPGEKLFF. The CDR3 coding sequence is TGTGCCACCAGCAGAGGGGGGCCGGGTTCCCCGGGTGAAAAACTGTTTTTT.

V and J are TRBV24-1 and TRBJ2-2; 7 nucleotides agree with TRBD1. Trimming removed 4 bases from V and 8 bases from J; junction bases left unmatched: 18. This CDR3 contains 18 residues. CDR1 KGHDR and CDR2 SFDVKD come from the germline V gene. In DNA, the CDR3 is TGTGCCACCAGTGACATGCTACCTCGGACAGGAACATCAGGGGAGCTGTTTTTT. This encodes CATSDMLPRTGTSGELFF.

This clonotype was detected a few times. This chain connects TRBV12-3 or TRBV12-4 to TRBJ2-3; TRBD2 matches 10 bases. The trim removed 5 bases at V and 7 bases at J, leaving 15 bases unmatched. CDR3 length: 17 residues. CDR3 nucleotide sequence: TGTGCCAGCAGTCCGTCGACGCTAGCGGGAGCTAGGCATACGCAGTATTTT. Translating it yields CASSPSTLAGARHTQYF.

The chain recombines TRBV4-3 with TRBJ2-7, with D perhaps matching TRBD1 (5 bases). The CDR3 runs 20 residues. Germline values: CDR1 LGHNA, CDR2 YSLEER. The V gene lost 0 bases and the J gene lost 0 bases, with 24 bases spanning the gap. CDR3 nucleotides: TGCGCCAGCAGCCAAGAAAAACCATCAATCGTAGGGGTTACCTCCTACGAGCAGTACTTC. This codes for CASSQEKPSIVGVTSYEQYF.